The clone carrying this TCR beta chain qualifies as large (0.1 to 1%). Its specificity is unknown. The CDR3 runs 14 residues. The V end was cut by 3 bases, the J end by 4 bases, with 16 bases between. Germline assignment: CDR1 GTSNPN and CDR2 SVGIG (reference sequence). TCRdb re-called the PCR reads via MiXCR. The data show a few thousand clones, approximately 29% seen once. These data belong to a study of metastatic and nonmetastatic thyroid tumors. Study-wide context: Both malignant and benign thyroid patients supplied peripheral blood and tumor or nodule tissue samples, across which the repertoires of these patients were then compared. Notes on the study in general: The reported finding was significantly higher TCR beta diversity in malignant thyroid tumors relative to benign nodules, in blood and tumor.

Patients were all untreated before their thyroid surgery. This sequence was found in a female donor with papillary thyroid cancer or a benign thyroid nodule (not recorded which). Some clones in this sample may be carry-over from other donors' samples. This rearrangement joins TRBV30 to TRBJ2-7; D tentatively fits TRBD1 or TRBD2 (5 bases each). Specimen: adjacent normal tissue. CDR3 region: CAWRSSPGTYEQYF. CDR3 bases: TGTGCCTGGAGGAGCAGTCCAGGGACGTACGAGCAGTACTTC. Combining the CDR3 with reference TRBV30 and TRBJ2-7 gives the whole variable domain SQTIHQWPATLVQPVGSPLSLECTVEGTSNPNLYWYRQAAGRGLQLLFYSVGIGQISSEVPQNLSASRPQDRQFILSSKKLLLSDSGFYLCAWRSSPGTYEQYFGPGTRLTVT.